These 18 T cell receptor beta chains were sequenced from one sample in a study of radiotherapy plus CTLA-4 blockade in lung cancer. Sequencing was performed with immunoSEQ multiplex PCR; in TCRdb, only in-frame clones are kept and a portion is missing. The table shows 25,000 to 35,000 clones, with approximately 77% occurring only once. The source was peripheral blood, collected from a patient treated with radiotherapy plus ipilimumab. The receptors were gathered from a human donor with non-small cell lung cancer whose response to radiotherapy plus ipilimumab could not be evaluated.

This clone appeared a single time. The chain employs TRBV11-2 and TRBJ2-3; 10 bases agree with TRBD2. Germline V gene lookup returns CDR1 SGHAT and CDR2 FQNNGV. The CDR3 totals 15 residues. V lost 5 bases to trimming and J lost 1 base; unmatched junction nucleotides: 3. The CDR3 coding sequence is TGTGCCAGCAGCCCTAGCGGGGGCCGCACAGATACGCAGTATTTT. Residues: CASSPSGGRTDTQYF.

V is TRBV7-8 and J is TRBJ2-1; TRBD1 matches at 7 bases. This CDR3 region has 17 residues. The V gene's germline CDR1 is SGHVS and CDR2 FQNEAQ. V dropped 2 bases and J dropped 4; count of bases not matched to a gene: 11. The CDR3 protein is CASSLSRGRINYNEQFF. The CDR3 region has the DNA TGTGCCAGCAGCTTAAGTAGGGGGCGGATTAATTACAATGAGCAGTTCTTC.

The rearrangement joins TRBV7-2 to TRBJ1-3; D not certain. V lost 3 bases to trimming and J lost 0 bases, with 6 bases between them. CDR1 SGHTA and CDR2 FQGNSA come from the germline V gene. This CDR3 is 14 amino acids long. The CDR3 DNA follows: TGTGCCAGCAGCTTGCAGGTCTCTGGAAACACCATATATTTT. Protein: CASSLQVSGNTIYF. Based on the CDR3 plus reference TRBV7-2 and TRBJ1-3, the full variable domain is GAGVSQSPSNKVTEKGKDVELRCDPISGHTALYWYRQSLGQGLEFLIYFQGNSAPDKSGLPSDRFSAERTGGSVSTLTIQRTQQEDSAVYLCASSLQVSGNTIYFGEGSWLTVV.

On this clone itself: Other DNA sequences in the sample encode the same CDR3. CDR3 in amino acids: CASRPTGGREQYF. The CDR3, as DNA: TGTGCCAGCAGGCCGACAGGGGGCCGGGAGCAGTACTTC. The V gene is TRBV6-5, the J gene TRBJ2-7, with TRBD1 matching over 10 bases. The CDR3 sequence is 13 residues long. The junction had 6 bases not matched to a gene; V was cut back by 6 bases and J by 7 bases. Germline V gene data show CDR1 as MNHEY and CDR2 as SVGAGI.

The chain joins TRBV2 to TRBJ2-7; D possibly corresponds to TRBD1 (5 bases). V lost 4 bases, J lost 6 bases, and 16 bases lay in between. CDR1 is SNHLY, CDR2 FYNNEI, per germline. The CDR3 has 14 amino acids. The CDR3 DNA sequence: TGTGCCAGCAGTGCAGGGATAGGGGATCGCGAGCAGTACTTC. It translates to CASSAGIGDREQYF. Using reference TRBV2 and TRBJ2-7 for the parts outside the CDR3, the full variable domain is EPEVTQTPSHQVTQMGQEVILRCVPISNHLYFYWYRQILGQKVEFLVSFYNNEISEKSEIFDDQFSVERPDGSNFTLKIRSTKLEDSAMYFCASSAGIGDREQYFGPGTRLTVT.

The genes are TRBV11-2 and TRBJ2-7; no reliable D call. The germline V and J ends were trimmed by 4 bases and 6 bases, with 16 bases remaining between them. The CDR3 contains 14 residues. CDR1 and CDR2 from the germline V gene are SGHAT and FQNNGV. The CDR3 DNA reads as TGTGCCAGCAGCTCATCCCCCCACAGTTTCGAGCAGTACTTC. Amino acid sequence: CASSSSPHSFEQYF.

This chain joins TRBV27 and TRBJ2-5; no clear D gene. V dropped 5 bases and J dropped 5 bases, with 12 bases sitting between them. CDR1 is MNHEY, CDR2 SMNVEV, per germline (reference sequence). CDR3 length: 13 amino acids. CDR3 sequence: CASSASWSETQYF. The CDR3 DNA follows: TGTGCCAGCAGTGCCTCCTGGAGCGAGACCCAGTACTTC.

CDR3 coding DNA: TGTGCCAGCAGTCCCCAGACAGGGGGGACCTACAATGAGCAGTTCTTC. Amino acid sequence: CASSPQTGGTYNEQFF. V is TRBV28 and J is TRBJ2-1; 9 bases agree with TRBD1. CDR1 MDHEN and CDR2 SYDVKM come from the germline V gene. V shed 5 bases and J 2 bases; nucleotides not matched to a gene: 7. The CDR3 length is 16 residues.

V is TRBV11-2 and J is TRBJ1-2; tentatively, D is TRBD1 (6 bases). V dropped 5 bases and J dropped 2 bases, with 9 bases sitting between them. Germline values: CDR1 SGHAT, CDR2 FQNNGV. This CDR3 spans 13 amino acids. The CDR3 is CASSPGQNYGYTF. CDR3 coding DNA: TGTGCCAGCAGCCCCGGACAGAACTATGGCTACACCTTC.

DNA of the CDR3: TGTGCCAGCAGCGCGGTGGGGGCAGGGCCCACTGAAGCTTTCTTT. Protein sequence: CASSAVGAGPTEAFF. This chain joins TRBV5-6 and TRBJ1-1; D is possibly TRBD1 (6 bases). Trimming removed 4 bases at V and 4 bases at J, with 17 bases between. CDR1 is SGHDT, CDR2 YYEEEE, per germline. The CDR3 spans 15 residues. Using reference TRBV5-6 and TRBJ1-1 for the parts outside the CDR3, the full variable domain is DAGVTQSPTHLIKTRGQQVTLRCSPKSGHDTVSWYQQALGQGPQFIFQYYEEEERQRGNFPDRFSGHQFPNYSSELNVNALLLGDSALYLCASSAVGAGPTEAFFGQGTRLTVV.

This clone was observed a single time. This chain joins TRBV27 and TRBJ2-1; 7 bases are shared with TRBD2. Germline V gene data show CDR1 as MNHEY and CDR2 as SMNVEV (reference sequence). This CDR3 has 16 residues. The V gene end was trimmed by 3 bases and the J gene end by 0 bases; junction bases not matched to a gene: 5. The CDR3 DNA reads TGTGCCAGCAGTTTGACTAGCTTTAGCTCCTACAATGAGCAGTTCTTC. It specifies CASSLTSFSSYNEQFF.

The rearrangement uses TRBV6-5 and TRBJ1-5; 8 nucleotides match TRBD1. CDR1 is MNHEY and CDR2 is SVGAGI in the germline V gene. CDR3 length: 15 residues. The V and J ends lost 5 bases and 7 bases, in that order; junction bases with no gene match: 10. The CDR3 DNA reads TGTGCCAGCAGTGCACGCAGGGGGCGTCGGCAGCCCCAGCATTTT. It encodes CASSARRGRRQPQHF.

This clone was seen a few times. This chain joins TRBV5-1 and TRBJ1-2, with D possibly being TRBD1 (6 bases). From germline, CDR1 is SGHRS and CDR2 YFSETQ. CDR3 length: 17 residues. The V end was cut by 0 bases, the J end by 8 bases, with 23 bases between. The DNA for the CDR3 is TGCGCCAGCAGCTTGGAGGGACAAGGTGCTTATAGGGGAGGCTACACCTTC. Amino acids: CASSLEGQGAYRGGYTF. Looking up the rest from reference TRBV5-1 and TRBJ1-2 gives the full variable domain: KAGVTQTPRYLIKTRGQQVTLSCSPISGHRSVSWYQQTPGQGLQFLFEYFSETQRNKGNFPGRFSGRQFSNSRSEMNVSTLELGDSALYLCASSLEGQGAYRGGYTFGSGTRLTVV.

This clone was seen a few times. This rearrangement joins TRBV7-9 to TRBJ2-2; 7 nucleotides align to TRBD1. CDR3 length: 15 residues. Germline trimming cut 6 bases from V and 0 bases from J; bases unmatched to any gene: 4. The V gene's germline CDR1 is SEHNR and CDR2 FQNEAQ (reference sequence). CDR3 DNA sequence: TGTGCCAGCAGACCCGGGACAGCGAACACCGGGGAGCTGTTTTTT. It encodes CASRPGTANTGELFF.

The chain carries TRBV15 and TRBJ1-1, with D perhaps TRBD1 (5 bases). In germline, CDR1 is LNHNV, CDR2 YYDKDF (reference sequence). The CDR3 has 13 residues. V dropped 0 bases and J dropped 11 bases, with 13 bases sitting between them. The CDR3 is CATSRDIRTIAFF. The DNA for the CDR3 is TGTGCCACCAGCAGAGATATTCGGACAATCGCTTTCTTT. Combining the CDR3 with reference TRBV15 and TRBJ1-1 gives the whole variable domain DAMVIQNPRYQVTQFGKPVTLSCSQTLNHNVMYWYQQKSSQAPKLLFHYYDKDFNNEADTPDNFQSRRPNTSFCFLDIRSPGLGDTAMYLCATSRDIRTIAFFGQGTRLTVV.

The CDR3, as DNA: TGTGCCAGCAGCACTCAGGGTTCTGGAAACACCATATATTTT. Translating gives CASSTQGSGNTIYF. This chain links TRBV5-4 with TRBJ1-3; a weak D match, TRBD1 (5 bases). This CDR3 has 14 amino acids. Trimming took 4 bases from V and 1 from J, leaving 9 bases between them. Per germline, CDR1 SGHNT and CDR2 YYREEE (reference sequence).

V is TRBV19 and J is TRBJ2-6; a possible D gene is TRBD1 (6 bases). Germline lookup yields CDR1 LNHDA and CDR2 SQIVND (reference sequence). The CDR3 is 14 amino acids. V was shortened by 6 bases and J by 2 bases, with 8 bases between the two germline ends. CDR3 in DNA: TGTGCCAGTAGCCAGGGGCCTGGGGCCAACGTCCTGACTTTC. Its translation: CASSQGPGANVLTF.

This chain joins TRBV5-1 and TRBJ2-5; TRBD2 matches 8 bases. CDR3 length equals 16 residues. J lost 1 base, V lost 3 bases, and 8 bases had no gene match. The germline V gene has CDR1 SGHRS and CDR2 YFSETQ. The CDR3 DNA reads TGCGCCAGCAGCTCCATACGCGGGAGGCCCCAAGAGACCCAGTACTTC. Its translation is CASSSIRGRPQETQYF.